Presented here are 18 T cell receptor beta chains from one specimen sequenced in a study of graft-versus-host responses after intestinal transplantation. Profiled with immunoSEQ multiplex PCR; TCRdb holds only in-frame clones, not every one. The sample contains nearly 95,000 clones, about 93% of which appear only once. These TCRs' antigens remain unknown. The sequencing used unstimulated CD8+ T cells sorted from spleen or lymph node cells, collected before intestinal transplant. Receptors were obtained from a human donor who received an intestinal transplant.

The CDR3 DNA reads as TGTGCCAGCAGTTTATACCCGAGGTGGGGGGTTGGAAACACCATATATTTT. Translating gives CASSLYPRWGVGNTIYF. The chain uses TRBV27 and TRBJ1-3; TRBD1 might be the D (5 bases). Germline CDR1 is MNHEY and CDR2 is SMNVEV (reference sequence). This CDR3 has 17 residues. Trimming stripped 1 base from V and 3 bases from J, with 16 bases between.

J is TRBJ2-2 and V is TRBV7-9; 8 bases are shared with TRBD1. The trim removed 5 bases at V and 3 bases at J, leaving 14 bases unmatched. The germline V gene encodes CDR1 SEHNR and CDR2 FQNEAQ (reference sequence). The CDR3 has 18 amino acids. The CDR3 DNA follows: TGTGCCAGCAGCCCTATTCGGACAGGGCCGAGGGACACCGGGGAGCTGTTTTTT. This codes for CASSPIRTGPRDTGELFF.

This sequence joins TRBV25-1 and TRBJ1-2; D gene unclear. Germline CDR1 is MGHDK and CDR2 is SYGVNS. The CDR3 extends over 12 amino acids. Trimming took 8 bases from V and 8 from J, leaving 15 bases between them. For the CDR3, the DNA is TGTGCCAGCGTAGGACTAACTGGCGGCTACACCTTC. It encodes CASVGLTGGYTF.

V usage is TRBV13 and J usage is TRBJ1-2; 8 nucleotides line up with TRBD1. The CDR3 covers 15 residues. Germline trimming cut 5 bases from V and 6 bases from J; bases unmatched to any gene: 11. CDR1 and CDR2 from the germline V gene are PRHDT and FYEKMQ (reference sequence). For the CDR3, the DNA is TGTGCCAGCAGCCTCTCCCTGGACAGGGTCGATGGCTACACCTTC. Amino acids: CASSLSLDRVDGYTF.

The J gene is TRBJ2-7, the V gene TRBV5-1, with 16 bases lining up with TRBD2. J gave up 2 bases and V 4 bases, and 6 bases lay outside the gene matches. This CDR3 region has 17 residues. The germline gives CDR1 SGHRS, CDR2 YFSETQ. The CDR3 is CASSPGLAGGQAYEQYF. CDR3 bases: TGCGCCAGCAGCCCGGGACTAGCGGGGGGGCAAGCCTACGAGCAGTACTTC.

The chain employs TRBV30 and TRBJ1-1, with TRBD1 as a possible D gene (6 bases). V lost 5 bases to trimming and J lost 4 bases, with 11 bases between them. The CDR3 consists of 12 residues. Germline V CDR1 and CDR2: GTSNPN, SVGIG (reference sequence). CDR3 sequence reads: CAWGDTGTEAFF. The CDR3 nucleotides are TGTGCCTGGGGGGACACGGGCACTGAAGCTTTCTTT.

The gene calls are TRBV29-1 and TRBJ2-7, with TRBD1 as a possible D gene (7 bases). This CDR3 is 15 amino acids long. The V gene lost 0 bases and the J gene lost 4 bases, with 16 bases spanning the gap. Germline assignment: CDR1 SQVTM and CDR2 ANQGSEA. CDR3 amino acids: CSVEDPEGAGYEQYF. CDR3 in DNA: TGCAGCGTTGAAGATCCAGAGGGGGCGGGGTACGAGCAGTACTTC.

The chain has TRBV4-3 and TRBJ1-2; D is ambiguous. This CDR3 region has 15 residues. Germline-derived CDR1 and CDR2 are LGHNA and YSLEER. V dropped 0 bases and J dropped 2 bases, with 10 bases sitting between them. The CDR3 DNA sequence: TGCGCCAGCAGCCAAGAGTCAGGCAGGAACTATGGCTACACCTTC. Translating it yields CASSQESGRNYGYTF.

This clone was seen once. The rearrangement links TRBV19 to TRBJ2-3; 9 bases align to TRBD2. The trim removed 4 bases at V and 4 bases at J, leaving 12 bases unmatched. The CDR3 consists of 17 residues. Germline CDR1 LNHDA, CDR2 SQIVND (reference sequence). The CDR3 DNA sequence: TGTGCCAGTAGTACCCCGAAGTTAGCGGGGGCCGCAGATACGCAGTATTTT. Encoded protein: CASSTPKLAGAADTQYF.

The chain uses TRBV10-3 and TRBJ1-2, with 7 bases lining up with TRBD1. The V and J ends lost 4 bases and 0 bases, in that order; junction bases with no gene match: 5. The CDR3 extends over 15 amino acids. The germline V gene has CDR1 ENHRY and CDR2 SYGVKD. The chain's CDR3 is CAISGDSETNYGYTF. The DNA for the CDR3 is TGTGCCATCAGTGGGGACAGCGAGACTAACTATGGCTACACCTTC.

The V call is TRBV9, the J call TRBJ2-7; D not resolved. Germline V lookup: CDR1 SGDLS, CDR2 YYNGEE. This CDR3 is built from 13 residues. The V end lost 3 bases, the J end lost 2 bases, and 9 bases lay between the germline ends. In nucleotides, the CDR3 is TGTGCCAGCAGCGCCCACGGAGCCTACGAGCAGTACTTC. It is translated as CASSAHGAYEQYF. Filled out from reference TRBV9 and TRBJ2-7, the complete variable domain reads DSGVTQTPKHLITATGQRVTLRCSPRSGDLSVYWYQQSLDQGLQFLIQYYNGEERAKGNILERFSAQQFPDLHSELNLSSLELGDSALYFCASSAHGAYEQYFGPGTRLTVT.

This chain connects TRBV27 to TRBJ1-1; weak D call: TRBD1 (5 bases). Trimming removed 6 bases at V and 1 base at J, with 9 bases between. In germline, CDR1 is MNHEY, CDR2 SMNVEV (reference sequence). The length of the CDR3 is 13 residues. In DNA, the CDR3 is TGTGCCAGCAGCTGGGGGGGGAACACTGAAGCTTTCTTT. This encodes CASSWGGNTEAFF.

The rearrangement uses TRBV6-5 and TRBJ2-1; D may be TRBD2 (6 bases). Per the germline V gene, CDR1 is MNHEY and CDR2 is SVGAGI. The CDR3 loop spans 15 amino acids. V lost 5 bases and J 5 bases, leaving 16 bases between the germline ends. CDR3 DNA: TGTGCCAGCAGTCCCGCGGACTATACCGACAATGAGCAGTTCTTC. This encodes CASSPADYTDNEQFF.

The CDR3 loop is CASTGRSYEQYF. CDR3 bases: TGTGCCAGCACCGGTCGCTCCTACGAGCAGTACTTC. This chain joins TRBV6-1 and TRBJ2-7, with D uncertain. Germline CDR1 MNHNS, CDR2 SASEGT. V was cut by 7 bases and J by 0 bases, with 7 bases left in between. The CDR3 contains 12 residues.

This chain uses TRBV6-4 with TRBJ1-2, with 8 positions matching TRBD1. The CDR3 has 14 residues. The ends lost 2 bases at V and 1 base at J; junction bases unmatched: 0. From germline, CDR1 is MRHNA and CDR2 SNTAGT. CDR3 in amino acids: CASSDGTGNYGYTF. CDR3 sequence (DNA): TGTGCCAGCAGTGACGGGACAGGTAACTATGGCTACACCTTC.

The chain uses TRBV4-3 and TRBJ1-1; 12 bases are shared with TRBD1. Germline CDR1 is LGHNA and CDR2 is YSLEER. V shed 4 bases and J 1 base; nucleotides not matched to a gene: 13. This CDR3 spans 19 amino acids. The chain's CDR3 is CASSRGSGQGALRNTEAFF. The CDR3 coding sequence is TGCGCCAGCAGCCGGGGCTCGGGACAGGGGGCTTTGAGGAACACTGAAGCTTTCTTT.

The rearrangement uses TRBV19 and TRBJ2-2; TRBD2 aligns across 9 bases. CDR1 and CDR2 (germline): LNHDA, SQIVND (reference sequence). The CDR3 consists of 18 residues. V lost 5 bases to trimming and J lost 7 bases; unmatched junction nucleotides: 17. The CDR3 DNA sequence: TGTGCCAGTAGTCCCCAGCTGGCGGGGGGGCCAATTGTCGGGGAGCTGTTTTTT. The encoded protein is CASSPQLAGGPIVGELFF.

The rearrangement links TRBV5-6 to TRBJ1-1, with D uncertain. The germline CDR1 and CDR2 sequences are SGHDT and YYEEEE. The CDR3 sequence is 13 residues long. V shed 4 bases and J shed 3 bases, with 10 bases lying between them. The CDR3 sequence: CASSPLSDTEAFF. As DNA, the CDR3 is TGTGCCAGCAGCCCACTCTCTGACACTGAAGCTTTCTTT.